Sequencing of this T cell receptor (beta chain) was carried out in a study of cytomegalovirus exposure and HLA in healthy donors. The PCR ran on 60 Vbeta and 13 Jbeta primers. Original methodology: Later reanalysis found around 84 million unique TCR beta chains, roughly 9.9 million of them shared. Generated by immunoSEQ multiplex PCR, the TCRdb table keeps only in-frame clones and is missing some. That table gives V, J and clone size, and the DNA gave D and trimming. The sample lists over 130,000 clones; approximately 80% were seen once. This clone has a single count. Sequenced: PBMCs. The sequence was collected from a man aged 50 to 60 in good health and CMV-seronegative.

The CDR3 region is CSVVQGNSYEQYF. CDR3 coding DNA: TGCAGCGTGGTCCAGGGGAACTCCTACGAGCAGTACTTC. V gene TRBV29-1 combines with J gene TRBJ2-7; perhaps TRBD1 as D (6 bases). V was trimmed by 6 bases and J by 0 bases, leaving 12 bases between them. The CDR3 totals 13 residues. The germline V gene has CDR1 SQVTM and CDR2 ANQGSEA.